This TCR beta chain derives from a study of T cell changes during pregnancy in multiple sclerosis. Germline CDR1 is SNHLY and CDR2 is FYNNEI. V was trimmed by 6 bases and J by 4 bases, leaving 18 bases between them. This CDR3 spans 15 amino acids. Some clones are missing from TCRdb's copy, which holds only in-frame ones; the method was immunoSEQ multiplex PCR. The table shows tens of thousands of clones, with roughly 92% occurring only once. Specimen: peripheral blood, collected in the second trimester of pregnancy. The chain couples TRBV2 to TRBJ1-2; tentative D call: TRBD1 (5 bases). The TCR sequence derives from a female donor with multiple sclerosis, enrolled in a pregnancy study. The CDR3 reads CASRGGGRNRYGYTF. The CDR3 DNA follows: TGTGCCAGCAGGGGGGGAGGGAGGAATCGCTATGGCTACACCTTC. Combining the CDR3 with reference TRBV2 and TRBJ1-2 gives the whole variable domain EPEVTQTPSHQVTQMGQEVILRCVPISNHLYFYWYRQILGQKVEFLVSFYNNEISEKSEIFDDQFSVERPDGSNFTLKIRSTKLEDSAMYFCASRGGGRNRYGYTFGSGTRLTVV.